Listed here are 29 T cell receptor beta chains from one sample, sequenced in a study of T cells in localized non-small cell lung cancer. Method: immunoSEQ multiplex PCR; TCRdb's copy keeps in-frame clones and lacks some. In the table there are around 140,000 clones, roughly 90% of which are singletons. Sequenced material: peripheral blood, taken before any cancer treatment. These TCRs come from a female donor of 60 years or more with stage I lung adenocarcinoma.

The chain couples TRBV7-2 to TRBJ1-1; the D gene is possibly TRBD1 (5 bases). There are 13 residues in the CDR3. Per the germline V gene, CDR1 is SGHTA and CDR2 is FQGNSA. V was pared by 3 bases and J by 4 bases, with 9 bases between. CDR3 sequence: CASSFIGGTEAFF. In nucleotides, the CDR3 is TGTGCCAGCAGCTTCATTGGGGGCACTGAAGCTTTCTTT.

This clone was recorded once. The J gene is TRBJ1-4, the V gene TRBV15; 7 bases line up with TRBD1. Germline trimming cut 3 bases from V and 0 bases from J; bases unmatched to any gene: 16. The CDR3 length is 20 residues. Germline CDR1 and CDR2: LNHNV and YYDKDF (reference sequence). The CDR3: CATSRAPTGRIPSTNEKLFF. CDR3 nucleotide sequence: TGTGCCACCAGCAGGGCACCGACAGGGCGAATCCCTTCAACTAATGAAAAACTGTTTTTT.

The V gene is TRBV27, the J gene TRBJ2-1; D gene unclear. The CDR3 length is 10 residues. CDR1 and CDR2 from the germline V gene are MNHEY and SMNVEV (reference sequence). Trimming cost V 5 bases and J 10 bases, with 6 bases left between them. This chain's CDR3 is CASSPPEQFF. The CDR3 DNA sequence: TGTGCCAGCAGTCCGCCAGAGCAGTTCTTC.

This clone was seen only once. In DNA form, the CDR3 reads TGTGCCAGCAGTTACTCGACGACAGGACGGGCGTATGGCTACACCTTC. Its protein is CASSYSTTGRAYGYTF. The J gene is TRBJ1-2, the V gene TRBV6-5; D is perhaps TRBD1 (6 bases). Trimming shortened V by 0 bases and J by 5 bases, and 16 bases separated the two germline ends. CDR1 MNHEY and CDR2 SVGAGI come from the germline V gene. The length of the CDR3 is 16 residues.

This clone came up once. CDR3 loop: CASSLIRTSTEQFF. In DNA form, the CDR3 reads TGTGCCAGCAGCTTAATCAGGACTAGCACTGAGCAGTTCTTC. The chain links TRBV7-2 to TRBJ2-1; 8 bases fit TRBD2. With 2 bases clipped from V and 9 bases from J, the junction kept 6 bases outside the gene matches. CDR3 length: 14 residues. Germline V gives CDR1 SGHTA, CDR2 FQGNSA.

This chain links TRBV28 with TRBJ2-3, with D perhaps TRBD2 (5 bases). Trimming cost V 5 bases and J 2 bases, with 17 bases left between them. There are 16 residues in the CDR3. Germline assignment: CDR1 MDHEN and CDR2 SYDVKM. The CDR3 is CASSPGREGDTDTQYF. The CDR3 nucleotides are TGTGCCAGCAGTCCCGGCCGCGAGGGAGACACAGATACGCAGTATTTT.

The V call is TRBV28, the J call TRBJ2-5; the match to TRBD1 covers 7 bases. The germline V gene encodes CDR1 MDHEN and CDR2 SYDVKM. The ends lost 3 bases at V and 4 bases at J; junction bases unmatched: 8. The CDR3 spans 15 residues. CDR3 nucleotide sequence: TGTGCCAGCAGTTTCCGAGACAGGGTCCGAGAGACCCAGTACTTC. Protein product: CASSFRDRVRETQYF.

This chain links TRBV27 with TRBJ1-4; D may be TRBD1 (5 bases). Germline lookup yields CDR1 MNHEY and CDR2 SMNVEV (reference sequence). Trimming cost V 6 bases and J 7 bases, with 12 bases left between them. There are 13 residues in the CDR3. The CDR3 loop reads CASRLPGAEKLFF. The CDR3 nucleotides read TGTGCCAGCAGGCTTCCCGGGGCTGAAAAACTGTTTTTT. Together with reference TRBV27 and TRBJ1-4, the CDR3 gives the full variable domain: EAQVTQNPRYLITVTGKKLTVTCSQNMNHEYMSWYRQDPGLGLRQIYYSMNVEVTDKGDVPEGYKVSRKEKRNFPLILESPSPNQTSLYFCASRLPGAEKLFFGSGTQLSVL.

CDR3 sequence reads: CSAAGLTEAFF. CDR3 in DNA: TGCAGTGCTGCTGGGTTGACTGAAGCTTTCTTT. The chain carries TRBV20-1 and TRBJ1-1, with D unresolved. V lost 5 bases and J 5 bases, leaving 9 bases between the germline ends. CDR1 and CDR2 from the germline V gene are DFQATT and SNEGSKA (reference sequence). The length of the CDR3 is 11 residues.

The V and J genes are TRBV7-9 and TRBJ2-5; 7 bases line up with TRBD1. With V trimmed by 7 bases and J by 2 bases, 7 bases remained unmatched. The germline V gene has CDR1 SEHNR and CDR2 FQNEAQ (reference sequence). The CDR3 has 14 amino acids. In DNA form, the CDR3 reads TGTGCCAGCACCCGGGACAGATTACAAGAGACCCAGTACTTC. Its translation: CASTRDRLQETQYF.

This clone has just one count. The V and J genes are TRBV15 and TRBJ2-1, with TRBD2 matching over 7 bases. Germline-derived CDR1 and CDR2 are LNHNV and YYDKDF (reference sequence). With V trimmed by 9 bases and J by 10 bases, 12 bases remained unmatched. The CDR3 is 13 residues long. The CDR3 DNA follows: TGTGCCACGGGGGGTCTAGCGGCGGGCGAGCAGTTCTTC. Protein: CATGGLAAGEQFF.

The CDR3 loop is CASSPFGSDGYTF. For the CDR3, the DNA is TGTGCCAGCAGTCCGTTTGGGTCGGATGGCTACACCTTC. The chain links TRBV28 to TRBJ1-2, with D unclear. The CDR3 covers 13 residues. Germline V gene sequence: CDR1 MDHEN, CDR2 SYDVKM. V was pared by 5 bases and J by 6 bases, with 13 bases between.

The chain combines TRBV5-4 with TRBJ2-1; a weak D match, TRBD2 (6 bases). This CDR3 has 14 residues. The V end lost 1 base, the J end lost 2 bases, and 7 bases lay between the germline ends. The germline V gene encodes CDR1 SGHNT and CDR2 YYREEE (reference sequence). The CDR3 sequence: CASSLSGPYNEQFF. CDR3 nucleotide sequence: TGTGCCAGCAGCTTGAGCGGGCCCTACAATGAGCAGTTCTTC.

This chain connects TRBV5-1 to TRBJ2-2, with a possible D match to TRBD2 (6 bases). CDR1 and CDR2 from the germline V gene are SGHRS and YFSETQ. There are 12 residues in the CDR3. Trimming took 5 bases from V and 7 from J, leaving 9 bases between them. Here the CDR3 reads CASRPGVGELFF. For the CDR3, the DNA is TGCGCCAGCAGACCGGGGGTCGGGGAGCTGTTTTTT.

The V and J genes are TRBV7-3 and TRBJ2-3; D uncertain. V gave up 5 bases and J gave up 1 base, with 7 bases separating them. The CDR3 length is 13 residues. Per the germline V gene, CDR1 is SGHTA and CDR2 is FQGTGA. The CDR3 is CASSPPGTDTQYF. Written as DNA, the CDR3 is TGTGCCAGCAGCCCCCCAGGCACAGATACGCAGTATTTT.

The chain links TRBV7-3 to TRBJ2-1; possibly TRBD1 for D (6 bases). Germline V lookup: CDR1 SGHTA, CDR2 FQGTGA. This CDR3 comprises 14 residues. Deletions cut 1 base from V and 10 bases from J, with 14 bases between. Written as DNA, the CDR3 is TGTGCCAGCAGCTTAAACAGGGCGGTGGGGGAGCAGTTCTTC. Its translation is CASSLNRAVGEQFF.

The CDR3 coding sequence is TGTGCCAGCAGTGGGGTGGGGCCGGACGAGCAGTACTTC. This gives the protein CASSGVGPDEQYF. The V and J genes are TRBV25-1 and TRBJ2-5; TRBD1 is a possible D gene (5 bases). The end of the DNA aligns better with TRBJ2-7, so the J call may be wrong. Looked up from germline, CDR1 is MGHDK and CDR2 is SYGVNS. This CDR3 is built from 13 residues.

The CDR3, as DNA: TGTGCCAGCAGCTTACGAACGGTCCACCCGACAGATACGCAGTATTTT. Its translation: CASSLRTVHPTDTQYF. The V and J genes are TRBV7-9 and TRBJ2-3; unclear D gene. The CDR3 runs to 16 residues. Germline V gene sequence: CDR1 SEHNR, CDR2 FQNEAQ (reference sequence). V shed 2 bases and J shed 3 bases, with 15 bases lying between them.

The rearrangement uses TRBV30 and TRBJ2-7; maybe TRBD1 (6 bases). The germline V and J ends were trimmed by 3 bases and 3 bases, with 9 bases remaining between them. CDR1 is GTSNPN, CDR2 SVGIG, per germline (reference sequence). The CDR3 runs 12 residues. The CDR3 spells CAWRQGHYEQYF. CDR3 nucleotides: TGTGCCTGGAGACAGGGACACTACGAGCAGTACTTC.

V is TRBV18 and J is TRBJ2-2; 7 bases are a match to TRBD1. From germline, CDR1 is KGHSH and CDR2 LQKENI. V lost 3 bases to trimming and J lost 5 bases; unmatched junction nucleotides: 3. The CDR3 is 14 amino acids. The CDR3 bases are TGTGCCAGCTCACCGGGACAGACTACCGGGGAGCTGTTTTTT. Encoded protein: CASSPGQTTGELFF.

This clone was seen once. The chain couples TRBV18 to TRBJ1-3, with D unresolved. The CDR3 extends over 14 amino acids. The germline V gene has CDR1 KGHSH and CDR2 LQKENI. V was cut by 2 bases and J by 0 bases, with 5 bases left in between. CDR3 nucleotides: TGTGCCAGCTCACCAGTCTACTCTGGAAACACCATATATTTT. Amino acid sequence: CASSPVYSGNTIYF.

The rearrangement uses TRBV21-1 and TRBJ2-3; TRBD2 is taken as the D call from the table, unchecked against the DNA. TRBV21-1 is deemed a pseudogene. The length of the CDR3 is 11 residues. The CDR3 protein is CASSKGSLGNF. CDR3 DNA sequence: TGTGCCAGCAGCAAGGGGAGCTTGGGTAATTTT.

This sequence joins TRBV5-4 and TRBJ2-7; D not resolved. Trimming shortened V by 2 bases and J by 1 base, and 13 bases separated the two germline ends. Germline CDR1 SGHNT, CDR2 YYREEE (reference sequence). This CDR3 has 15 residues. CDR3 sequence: CASSFSGATSYEQYF. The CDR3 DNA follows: TGTGCCAGCAGCTTTTCCGGAGCCACATCCTACGAGCAGTACTTC.

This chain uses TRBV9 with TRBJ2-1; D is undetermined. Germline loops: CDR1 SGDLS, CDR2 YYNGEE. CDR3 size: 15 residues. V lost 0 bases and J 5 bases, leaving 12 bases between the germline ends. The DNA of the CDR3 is TGTGCCAGCAGCGTAGGGGCTATTTCGAACAATGAGCAGTTCTTC. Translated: CASSVGAISNNEQFF.

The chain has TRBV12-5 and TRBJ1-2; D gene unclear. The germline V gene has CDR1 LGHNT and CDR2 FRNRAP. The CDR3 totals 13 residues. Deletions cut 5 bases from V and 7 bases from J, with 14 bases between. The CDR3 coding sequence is TGTGCTAGTGGTATTGACGGGAGAGTTGGCTACACCTTC. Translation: CASGIDGRVGYTF.

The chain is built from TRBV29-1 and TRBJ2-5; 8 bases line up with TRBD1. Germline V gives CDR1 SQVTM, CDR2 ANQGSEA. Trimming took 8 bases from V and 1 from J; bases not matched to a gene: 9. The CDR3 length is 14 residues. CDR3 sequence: CSHRDRSSQETQYF. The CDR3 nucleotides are TGCAGCCATAGGGACAGGAGCTCCCAAGAGACCCAGTACTTC.

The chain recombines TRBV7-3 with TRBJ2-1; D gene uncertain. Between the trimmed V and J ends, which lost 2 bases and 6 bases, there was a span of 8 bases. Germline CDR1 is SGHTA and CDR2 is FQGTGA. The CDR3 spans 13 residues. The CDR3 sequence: CASSLSFGNEQFF. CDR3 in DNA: TGTGCCAGCAGCTTATCATTCGGCAATGAGCAGTTCTTC.

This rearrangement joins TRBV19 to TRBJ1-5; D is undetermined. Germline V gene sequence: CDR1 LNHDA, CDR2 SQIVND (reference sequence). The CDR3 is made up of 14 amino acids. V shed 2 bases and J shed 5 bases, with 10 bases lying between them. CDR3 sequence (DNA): TGTGCCAGTAGTATATTGGGCGGGGATCAGCCCCAGCATTTT. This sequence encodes CASSILGGDQPQHF.

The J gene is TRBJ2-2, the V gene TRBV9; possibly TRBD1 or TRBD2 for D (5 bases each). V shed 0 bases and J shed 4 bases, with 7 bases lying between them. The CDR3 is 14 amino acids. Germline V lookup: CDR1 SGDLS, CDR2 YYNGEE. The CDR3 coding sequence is TGTGCCAGCAGCGTAGTTGGGGGCACCGGGGAGCTGTTTTTT. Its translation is CASSVVGGTGELFF.